The 32 T cell receptor beta chains below were found in one sample sequenced in a study of cytomegalovirus exposure and HLA in healthy donors. PCR primers comprised 60 Vbeta and 13 Jbeta primers. Some clones are missing from TCRdb's copy, which holds only in-frame ones; the method was immunoSEQ multiplex PCR. The sample contains 170,000 or so clones, about 84% of which appear only once. Source material: PBMCs. The receptors were gathered from a man aged 18 to 29 in good health and CMV-seronegative.

Only a few counts were recorded for this clone. The rearrangement links TRBV7-2 to TRBJ2-2; TRBD1 might be the D (6 bases). With 2 bases removed from V and 1 base from J, the gap between germline ends came to 8 bases. The CDR3 is 15 residues long. The germline V gene has CDR1 SGHTA and CDR2 FQGNSA. In DNA, the CDR3 is TGTGCCAGCAGCTTATACAGGGAGAACACCGGGGAGCTGTTTTTT. This gives the protein CASSLYRENTGELFF. Together with reference TRBV7-2 and TRBJ2-2, the CDR3 gives the full variable domain: GAGVSQSPSNKVTEKGKDVELRCDPISGHTALYWYRQSLGQGLEFLIYFQGNSAPDKSGLPSDRFSAERTGGSVSTLTIQRTQQEDSAVYLCASSLYRENTGELFFGEGSRLTVL.

The rearrangement uses TRBV6-1 and TRBJ1-2; D unclear. The CDR3 is 15 amino acids. Germline-derived CDR1 and CDR2 are MNHNS and SASEGT. V was shortened by 10 bases and J by 3 bases, with 21 bases between the two germline ends. In nucleotides, the CDR3 is TGTGCCACCACGACTGGTGTCAGCCTACACTATGGCTACACCTTC. This codes for CATTTGVSLHYGYTF.

V and J are TRBV19 and TRBJ2-5, with D possibly TRBD1 on 5 matching bases. Trimming left V 6 bases short and J 2 bases short, with 10 bases between. Looked up from germline, CDR1 is LNHDA and CDR2 is SQIVND (reference sequence). CDR3 length equals 13 residues. CDR3 protein: CASRGDSQETQYF. The CDR3 coding sequence is TGTGCCAGTAGGGGTGACAGTCAAGAGACCCAGTACTTC.

The V and J genes are TRBV14 and TRBJ2-7, with TRBD1 matching 9 bases. Germline V gene sequence: CDR1 SGHDN, CDR2 FVKESK. The CDR3 has 15 residues. The J segment lost 0 bases and the V segment lost 1 base, leaving 1 base of the junction unmatched. In DNA, the CDR3 is TGTGCCAGCAGCCAAGGGGGACAGGGCTCCTACGAGCAGTACTTC. This sequence encodes CASSQGGQGSYEQYF.

V and J are TRBV5-6 and TRBJ2-7; possibly TRBD2 for D (6 bases). Per the germline V gene, CDR1 is SGHDT and CDR2 is YYEEEE. This CDR3 spans 14 amino acids. The V end lost 1 base, the J end lost 5 bases, and 13 bases lay between the germline ends. CDR3 region: CASSLFKRTNEQYF. The DNA of the CDR3 is TGTGCCAGCAGCTTGTTCAAGAGGACTAACGAGCAGTACTTC.

The chain carries TRBV6-1 and TRBJ1-2; 7 positions agree with TRBD1. The CDR3 consists of 14 residues. J lost 1 base, V lost 6 bases, and 5 bases had no gene match. Germline CDR1 and CDR2: MNHNS and SASEGT. The CDR3 protein is CASREGALNYGYTF. CDR3 DNA: TGTGCCAGCAGGGAGGGGGCTCTTAACTATGGCTACACCTTC.

This chain uses TRBV27 with TRBJ1-4; no definite D call. The CDR3 length is 15 residues. V shed 5 bases and J shed 2 bases, with 12 bases lying between them. Germline lookup yields CDR1 MNHEY and CDR2 SMNVEV (reference sequence). CDR3 sequence (DNA): TGTGCCAGCAGTACCCAATTGGCTACTAATGAAAAACTGTTTTTT. Its protein product is CASSTQLATNEKLFF. The full variable domain, its missing parts supplied by reference TRBV27 and TRBJ1-4, is EAQVTQNPRYLITVTGKKLTVTCSQNMNHEYMSWYRQDPGLGLRQIYYSMNVEVTDKGDVPEGYKVSRKEKRNFPLILESPSPNQTSLYFCASSTQLATNEKLFFGSGTQLSVL.

The chain uses TRBV5-4 and TRBJ2-7; no clear D. This CDR3 has 11 residues. Germline CDR1 is SGHNT and CDR2 is YYREEE (reference sequence). V lost 6 bases, J lost 5 bases, and 9 bases lay in between. This CDR3 is CASTMGDEQYF. CDR3 DNA: TGTGCCAGCACTATGGGCGACGAGCAGTACTTC.

The gene calls are TRBV7-9 and TRBJ2-2, with no clear D. Germline V gives CDR1 SEHNR, CDR2 FQNEAQ (reference sequence). The ends were cut back, 2 bases at V and 3 bases at J, with 10 bases in the middle. The CDR3 sequence is 15 residues long. This chain's CDR3 is CASSLLPTHTGELFF. CDR3 nucleotide sequence: TGTGCCAGCAGCTTATTGCCTACTCACACCGGGGAGCTGTTTTTT.

This clone was recorded only once. The V call is TRBV2, the J call TRBJ2-3, with TRBD1 identical over 7 bases. Germline V gene sequence: CDR1 SNHLY, CDR2 FYNNEI. This CDR3 has 16 residues. V trimming: 6 bases; J trimming: 2 bases; junction bases outside the gene matches: 11. The CDR3 nucleotides read TGTGCCAGCAGCGTTGACAGGGCGTTTTCCACAGATACGCAGTATTTT. Translation gives CASSVDRAFSTDTQYF.

The rearrangement uses TRBV9 and TRBJ2-3, with 10 nucleotides matching TRBD1. Germline assignment: CDR1 SGDLS and CDR2 YYNGEE. V lost 0 bases to trimming and J lost 5 bases; unmatched junction nucleotides: 3. The CDR3 contains 15 residues. This chain's CDR3 is CASSVGQGAGDTQYF. CDR3 nucleotides: TGTGCCAGCAGCGTAGGACAGGGGGCAGGAGATACGCAGTATTTT.

The rearrangement joins TRBV6-1 to TRBJ1-6; D is possibly TRBD1 (5 bases). The germline V and J ends were trimmed by 2 bases and 6 bases, with 17 bases remaining between them. The CDR3 is 17 amino acids. The germline CDR1 and CDR2 sequences are MNHNS and SASEGT. CDR3 amino acids: CASSERLDSLSNSPLHF. In DNA, the CDR3 is TGTGCCAGCAGTGAACGTTTAGACAGCCTTTCTAATTCACCCCTCCACTTT.

This chain connects TRBV30 to TRBJ2-2; 8 positions match TRBD1. The length of the CDR3 is 14 residues. V lost 7 bases, J lost 2 bases, and 6 bases stayed unmatched. The V gene's germline CDR1 is GTSNPN and CDR2 SVGIG (reference sequence). The CDR3 region has the DNA TGTGCCTCGGGGGACAGGACCAACACCGGGGAGCTGTTTTTT. Its protein is CASGDRTNTGELFF. The whole variable domain, filled in from reference TRBV30 and TRBJ2-2, reads SQTIHQWPATLVQPVGSPLSLECTVEGTSNPNLYWYRQAAGRGLQLLFYSVGIGQISSEVPQNLSASRPQDRQFILSSKKLLLSDSGFYLCASGDRTNTGELFFGEGSRLTVL.

The rearrangement joins TRBV9 to TRBJ2-7, with D unresolved. Deletions cut 0 bases from V and 2 bases from J, with 6 bases between. The CDR3 is 13 amino acids. Germline V gene data show CDR1 as SGDLS and CDR2 as YYNGEE. As DNA, the CDR3 is TGTGCCAGCAGCGTAGCCCCCGCCTACGAGCAGTACTTC. Translated: CASSVAPAYEQYF.

The chain recombines TRBV28 with TRBJ2-3, with D possibly TRBD2 on 6 matching bases. The CDR3 spans 18 residues. Germline V lookup: CDR1 MDHEN, CDR2 SYDVKM. Trimming stripped 1 base from V and 0 bases from J, with 17 bases between. This chain's CDR3 is CASSLSGTYDSSTDTQYF. The CDR3, as DNA: TGTGCCAGCAGTTTATCCGGGACTTACGACTCTAGCACAGATACGCAGTATTTT.

J is TRBJ2-3 and V is TRBV10-2; tentative D call: TRBD1 (5 bases). CDR1 WSHSY and CDR2 SAAADI come from the germline V gene. V was cut by 2 bases and J by 0 bases, with 18 bases left in between. The CDR3 covers 18 residues. CDR3 DNA sequence: TGCGCCAGCAGTGAGACAGGAGACATAGAAGCTAGCACAGATACGCAGTATTTT. Protein: CASSETGDIEASTDTQYF.

This clone was seen a single time. The V call is TRBV28, the J call TRBJ2-1; the D is unclear. V lost 4 bases and J lost 7, with 14 bases in between. The CDR3 contains 14 residues. Germline V gives CDR1 MDHEN, CDR2 SYDVKM. This chain's CDR3 is CASSWSTNINEQFF. For the CDR3, the DNA is TGTGCCAGCAGTTGGTCAACTAATATAAATGAGCAGTTCTTC.

The chain combines TRBV5-1 with TRBJ2-5; D is possibly TRBD2 (5 bases). The CDR3 length is 13 residues. CDR1 and CDR2 (germline): SGHRS, YFSETQ. The V and J ends lost 4 bases and 1 base respectively, with 8 bases between them. CDR3 in DNA: TGCGCCAGCAGCCCGGGAATCCAAGAGACCCAGTACTTC. As protein: CASSPGIQETQYF.

A word on this clone: At the DNA level, this CDR3 is encoded by other sequences in the same sample as well. V gene TRBV19 combines with J gene TRBJ1-2, with 7 nucleotides matching TRBD1. Germline V gene sequence: CDR1 LNHDA, CDR2 SQIVND (reference sequence). The CDR3 is 13 amino acids. V lost 3 bases and J lost 10; bases outside the gene matches: 8. The CDR3 spells CASSIRQGNIYTF. CDR3 DNA sequence: TGTGCCAGTAGTATTCGACAGGGAAACATCTACACCTTC.

V gene TRBV7-9 combines with J gene TRBJ1-5; 9 bases are shared with TRBD1. Trimming took 5 bases from V and 6 from J; bases not matched to a gene: 5. The CDR3 loop spans 14 amino acids. CDR1 and CDR2 (germline): SEHNR, FQNEAQ (reference sequence). CDR3 nucleotides: TGTGCCAGCAGCCGGGGACAGGGACTTCAGCCCCAGCATTTT. Protein product: CASSRGQGLQPQHF.

This chain joins TRBV27 and TRBJ1-5; 10 bases are a match to TRBD1. The CDR3 has 17 residues. Germline-derived CDR1 and CDR2 are MNHEY and SMNVEV (reference sequence). V trimming: 3 bases; J trimming: 4 bases; junction bases outside the gene matches: 9. As DNA, the CDR3 is TGTGCCAGCAGTTTGTTGTCGACAGGGGGCTTGAATCAGCCCCAGCATTTT. As protein: CASSLLSTGGLNQPQHF.

The gene calls are TRBV11-2 and TRBJ2-7; 11 bases match TRBD1. In germline, CDR1 is SGHAT, CDR2 FQNNGV. The CDR3 consists of 16 residues. The junction had 7 bases not matched to a gene; V was cut back by 4 bases and J by 2 bases. CDR3 region: CASSSVKGQGAYEQYF. CDR3 sequence (DNA): TGTGCCAGCAGCTCGGTCAAGGGACAGGGGGCCTACGAGCAGTACTTC.

The rearrangement links TRBV29-1 to TRBJ1-4; 8 nucleotides match TRBD1. The CDR3 extends over 13 amino acids. Germline CDR1 SQVTM, CDR2 ANQGSEA. V dropped 7 bases and J dropped 8; count of bases not matched to a gene: 9. CDR3 sequence (DNA): TGCAGCGGAATAGGACAGGGCGGGGAAAAACTGTTTTTT. It is translated as CSGIGQGGEKLFF.

The chain joins TRBV6-1 to TRBJ2-1; 7 nucleotides match TRBD1. The CDR3 extends over 19 amino acids. V shed 3 bases, J shed 9 bases, and the junction held 23 bases outside the gene matches. CDR1 MNHNS and CDR2 SASEGT come from the germline V gene. The chain's CDR3 is CASSEHAHLPGGVPGEQFF. The CDR3 nucleotides read TGTGCCAGCAGTGAGCATGCCCACTTACCAGGGGGTGTACCGGGTGAGCAGTTCTTC.

This clone has only one observation. The gene calls are TRBV7-9 and TRBJ2-5, with 14 bases aligning to TRBD2. CDR3 length equals 18 residues. Germline assignment: CDR1 SEHNR and CDR2 FQNEAQ (reference sequence). The V and J ends lost 4 bases and 3 bases, in that order; junction bases with no gene match: 10. The CDR3 is CASSSGGLAGVREETQYF. Here the CDR3 DNA reads TGTGCCAGCAGCTCGGGGGGACTAGCGGGAGTAAGGGAAGAGACCCAGTACTTC.

CDR3 nucleotides: TGTGCCAGCAGCCCCTACCCAACAGGGGTTATTTTCTACGAGCAGTACTTC. Translation: CASSPYPTGVIFYEQYF. The chain is built from TRBV2 and TRBJ2-7; 7 bases match TRBD1. CDR1 SNHLY and CDR2 FYNNEI come from the germline V gene. The length of the CDR3 is 17 residues. V gave up 6 bases and J gave up 3 bases; unmatched junction bases: 17.

The rearrangement links TRBV5-5 to TRBJ1-5, with D possibly being TRBD1 (5 bases). Germline CDR1 is SGHKS and CDR2 is YYEKEE (reference sequence). V lost 4 bases to trimming and J lost 4 bases, with 18 bases between them. The CDR3 has 16 residues. The CDR3 nucleotides are TGTGCCAGCAGCCCCCAGGCTCCGGAGGGGAATCAGCCCCAGCATTTT. It specifies CASSPQAPEGNQPQHF.

This clone was counted once. This rearrangement joins TRBV25-1 to TRBJ1-2; D is unresolved. V lost 7 bases, J lost 8 bases, and 14 bases lay in between. The V gene's germline CDR1 is MGHDK and CDR2 SYGVNS. The CDR3 spans 12 residues. CDR3 sequence: CASTTFGRGYTF. The CDR3, as DNA: TGTGCCAGCACCACCTTCGGGAGGGGCTACACCTTC.

The rearrangement joins TRBV5-8 to TRBJ2-7; TRBD1 matches at 8 bases. There are 15 residues in the CDR3. The V segment lost 4 bases and the J segment 5 bases; nucleotides outside the gene matches: 11. Germline lookup yields CDR1 SGHTS and CDR2 YDEGEE. CDR3: CASSDRQGRMDEQYF. CDR3 nucleotide sequence: TGTGCCAGCAGCGACCGACAGGGGCGGATGGACGAGCAGTACTTC.

V is TRBV9 and J is TRBJ2-6; weak D call: TRBD2 (6 bases). The germline V gene encodes CDR1 SGDLS and CDR2 YYNGEE. Deletions cut 2 bases from V and 2 bases from J, with 17 bases between. CDR3 length equals 18 residues. The CDR3: CASSVRWGVGTGANVLTF. CDR3 DNA: TGTGCCAGCAGCGTTCGATGGGGGGTCGGTACTGGGGCCAACGTCCTGACTTTC.

This chain connects TRBV5-1 to TRBJ1-2; 7 bases agree with TRBD1. Germline loops: CDR1 SGHRS, CDR2 YFSETQ. The V gene end was trimmed by 3 bases and the J gene end by 4 bases; junction bases not matched to a gene: 3. CDR3 size: 13 residues. CDR3 nucleotide sequence: TGCGCCAGCAGCTCGGGACAGCTCTATGGCTACACCTTC. Protein: CASSSGQLYGYTF.

The chain carries TRBV5-1 and TRBJ1-1; no definite D call. From germline, CDR1 is SGHRS and CDR2 YFSETQ. The CDR3 contains 13 residues. V lost 3 bases to trimming and J lost 7 bases, with 13 bases between them. CDR3 bases: TGCGCCAGCAGCTCTCGCCCCGTGAGTGAAGCTTTCTTT. Residues: CASSSRPVSEAFF.